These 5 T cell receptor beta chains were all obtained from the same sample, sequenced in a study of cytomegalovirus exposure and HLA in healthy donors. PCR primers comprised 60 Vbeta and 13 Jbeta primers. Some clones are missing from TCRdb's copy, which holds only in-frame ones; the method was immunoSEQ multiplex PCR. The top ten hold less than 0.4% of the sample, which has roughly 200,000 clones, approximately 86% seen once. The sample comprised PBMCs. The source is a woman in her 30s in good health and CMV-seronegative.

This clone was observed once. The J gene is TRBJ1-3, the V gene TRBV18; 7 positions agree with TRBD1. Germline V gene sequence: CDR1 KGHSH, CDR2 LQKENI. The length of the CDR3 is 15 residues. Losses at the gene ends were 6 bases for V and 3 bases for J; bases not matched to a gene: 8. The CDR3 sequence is CASSPRGPDGNTIYF. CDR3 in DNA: TGTGCCAGCTCTCCGAGGGGGCCCGATGGAAACACCATATATTTT.

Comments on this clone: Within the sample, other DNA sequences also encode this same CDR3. DNA for the CDR3: TGCGCCAGCAGCAAACTAGCGGGAGTCAACAATGAGCAGTTCTTC. Its translation: CASSKLAGVNNEQFF. The gene calls are TRBV5-1 and TRBJ2-1; 11 bases line up with TRBD2. This CDR3 comprises 15 residues. Germline V CDR1 and CDR2: SGHRS, YFSETQ. The V and J ends lost 4 bases and 5 bases, in that order; junction bases with no gene match: 5.

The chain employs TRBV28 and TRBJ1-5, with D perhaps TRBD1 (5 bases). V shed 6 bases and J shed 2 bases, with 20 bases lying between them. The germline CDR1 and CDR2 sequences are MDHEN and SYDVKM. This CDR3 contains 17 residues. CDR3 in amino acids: CASSFLWGELGNQPQHF. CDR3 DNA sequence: TGTGCCAGCAGCTTCCTCTGGGGGGAGTTGGGCAATCAGCCCCAGCATTTT.

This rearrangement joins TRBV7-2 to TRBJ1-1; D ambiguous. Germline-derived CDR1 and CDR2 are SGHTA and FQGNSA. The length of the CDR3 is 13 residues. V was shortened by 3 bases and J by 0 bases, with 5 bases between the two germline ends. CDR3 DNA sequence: TGTGCCAGCAGCTTGTCTCTGAACACTGAAGCTTTCTTT. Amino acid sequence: CASSLSLNTEAFF.

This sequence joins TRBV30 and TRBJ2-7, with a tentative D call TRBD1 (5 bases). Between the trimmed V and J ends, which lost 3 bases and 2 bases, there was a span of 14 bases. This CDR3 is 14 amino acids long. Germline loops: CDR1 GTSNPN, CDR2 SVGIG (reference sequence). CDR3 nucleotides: TGTGCCTGGAGGAGTAAACAGGAAACCTACGAGCAGTACTTC. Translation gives CAWRSKQETYEQYF.